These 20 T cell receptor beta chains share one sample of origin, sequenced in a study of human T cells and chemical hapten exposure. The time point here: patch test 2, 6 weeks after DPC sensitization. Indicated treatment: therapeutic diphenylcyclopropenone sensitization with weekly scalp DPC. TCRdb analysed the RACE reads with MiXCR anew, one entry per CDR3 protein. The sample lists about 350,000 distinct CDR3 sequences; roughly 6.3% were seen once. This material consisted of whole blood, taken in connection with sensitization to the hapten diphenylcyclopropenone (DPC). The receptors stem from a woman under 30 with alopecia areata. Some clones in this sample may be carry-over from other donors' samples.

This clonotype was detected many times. The CDR3 loop reads CAISSNQAANYGYTF. The DNA of the CDR3 is TGTGCCATCAGCTCAAATCAGGCTGCTAACTATGGCTACACCTTC. This chain connects TRBV10-3 to TRBJ1-2; no clear D. Germline V gene lookup returns CDR1 ENHRY and CDR2 SYGVKD. The CDR3 contains 15 residues. The V and J ends lost 6 bases and 0 bases respectively, with 14 bases between them.

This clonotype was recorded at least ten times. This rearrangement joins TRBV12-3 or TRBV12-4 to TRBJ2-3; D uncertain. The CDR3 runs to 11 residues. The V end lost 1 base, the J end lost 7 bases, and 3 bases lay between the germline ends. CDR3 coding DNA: TGTGCCAGCAGTTTAGGGTATACGCAGTATTTT. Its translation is CASSLGYTQYF.

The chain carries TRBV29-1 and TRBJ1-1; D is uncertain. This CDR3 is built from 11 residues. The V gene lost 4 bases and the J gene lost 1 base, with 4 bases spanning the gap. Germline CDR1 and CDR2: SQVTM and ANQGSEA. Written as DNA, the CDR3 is TGCAGCGTTGTTCAGAACACTGAAGCTTTCTTT. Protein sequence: CSVVQNTEAFF.

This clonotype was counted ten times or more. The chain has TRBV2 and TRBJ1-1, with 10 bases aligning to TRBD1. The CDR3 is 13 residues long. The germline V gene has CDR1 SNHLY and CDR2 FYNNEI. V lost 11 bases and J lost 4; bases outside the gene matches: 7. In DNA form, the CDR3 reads TGTGCCGGGACAGGGGCCCTTGGCACTGAAGCTTTCTTT. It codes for CAGTGALGTEAFF. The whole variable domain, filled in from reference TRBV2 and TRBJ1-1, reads EPEVTQTPSHQVTQMGQEVILRCVPISNHLYFYWYRQILGQKVEFLVSFYNNEISEKSEIFDDQFSVERPDGSNFTLKIRSTKLEDSAMYFCAGTGALGTEAFFGQGTRLTVV.

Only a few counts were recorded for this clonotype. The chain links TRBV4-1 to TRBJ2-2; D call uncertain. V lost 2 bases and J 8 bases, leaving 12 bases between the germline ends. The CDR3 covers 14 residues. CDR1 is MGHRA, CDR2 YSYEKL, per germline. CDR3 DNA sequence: TGCGCCAGCAGCCAACGATTTACCGTAGGGGAGCTGTTTTTT. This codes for CASSQRFTVGELFF.

In DNA form, the CDR3 reads TGCGCCAGCAGCTTGGGACTAGCGGGGATCTATGAGCAGTTCTTC. It specifies CASSLGLAGIYEQFF. This chain connects TRBV5-1 to TRBJ2-1; 11 bases fit TRBD2. Germline V gives CDR1 SGHRS, CDR2 YFSETQ. The CDR3 runs to 15 residues. J lost 8 bases, V lost 0 bases, and 4 bases had no gene match.

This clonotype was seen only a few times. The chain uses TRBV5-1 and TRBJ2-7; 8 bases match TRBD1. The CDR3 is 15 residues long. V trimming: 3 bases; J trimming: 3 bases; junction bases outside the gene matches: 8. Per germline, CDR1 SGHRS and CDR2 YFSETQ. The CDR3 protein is CASSSGTGSGYEQYF. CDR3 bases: TGCGCCAGCAGCTCCGGGACAGGTTCCGGCTACGAGCAGTACTTC.

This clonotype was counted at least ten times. In DNA, the CDR3 is TGTGCCAGCAGTGACAGGCCCAATCAGCCCCAGCATTTT. It encodes CASSDRPNQPQHF. V and J are TRBV6-2 or TRBV6-3 and TRBJ1-5; D is perhaps TRBD1 (6 bases). This CDR3 is built from 13 residues. From germline, CDR1 is MNHEY and CDR2 SVGEGT. V was clipped by 5 bases and J by 3 bases, with 8 bases between them.

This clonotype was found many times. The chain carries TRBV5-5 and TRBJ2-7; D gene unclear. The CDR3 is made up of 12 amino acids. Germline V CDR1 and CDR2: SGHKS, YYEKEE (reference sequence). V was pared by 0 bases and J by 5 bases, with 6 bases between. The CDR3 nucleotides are TGTGCCAGCAGCTTGGGATCGGACGAGCAGTACTTC. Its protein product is CASSLGSDEQYF.

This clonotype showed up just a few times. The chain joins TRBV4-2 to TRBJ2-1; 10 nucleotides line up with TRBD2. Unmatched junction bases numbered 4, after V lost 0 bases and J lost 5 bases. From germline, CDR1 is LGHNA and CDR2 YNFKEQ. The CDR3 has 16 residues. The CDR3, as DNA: TGTGCCAGCAGCCAAGATCCTAGCGGGGGAAACAATGAGCAGTTCTTC. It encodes CASSQDPSGGNNEQFF.

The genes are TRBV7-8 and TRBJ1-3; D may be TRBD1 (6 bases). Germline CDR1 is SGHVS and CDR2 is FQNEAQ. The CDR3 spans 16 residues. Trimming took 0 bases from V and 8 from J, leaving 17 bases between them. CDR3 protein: CASSLATGGLADTIYF. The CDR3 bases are TGTGCCAGCAGCTTAGCAACGGGGGGCCTTGCGGACACCATATATTTT. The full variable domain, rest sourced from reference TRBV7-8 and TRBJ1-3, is GAGVSQSPRYKVAKRGQDVALRCDPISGHVSLFWYQQALGQGPEFLTYFQNEAQLDKSGLPSDRFFAERPEGSVSTLKIQRTQQEDSAVYLCASSLATGGLADTIYFGEGSWLTVV.

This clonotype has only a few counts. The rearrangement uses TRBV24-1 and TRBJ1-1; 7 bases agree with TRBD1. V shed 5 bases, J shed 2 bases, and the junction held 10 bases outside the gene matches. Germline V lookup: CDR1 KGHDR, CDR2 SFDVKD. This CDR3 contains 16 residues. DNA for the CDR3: TGTGCCACCAGTGTCCAGGGGGGCCAAACTAACACTGAAGCTTTCTTT. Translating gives CATSVQGGQTNTEAFF.

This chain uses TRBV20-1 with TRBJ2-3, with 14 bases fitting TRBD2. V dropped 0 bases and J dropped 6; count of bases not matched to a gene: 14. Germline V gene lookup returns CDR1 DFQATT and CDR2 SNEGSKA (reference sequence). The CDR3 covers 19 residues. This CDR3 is CSARDSGLAGGTLLDTQYF. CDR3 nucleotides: TGCAGTGCTAGAGATTCAGGACTAGCGGGGGGCACTCTGCTGGATACGCAGTATTTT.

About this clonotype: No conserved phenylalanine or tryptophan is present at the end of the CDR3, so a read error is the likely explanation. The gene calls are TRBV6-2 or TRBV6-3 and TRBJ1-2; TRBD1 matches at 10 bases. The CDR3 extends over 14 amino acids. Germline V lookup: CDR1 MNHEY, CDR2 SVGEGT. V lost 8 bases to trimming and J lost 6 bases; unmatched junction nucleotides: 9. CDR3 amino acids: CASLRGQGTHGYTL. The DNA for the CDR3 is TGTGCCAGCCTGAGGGGACAGGGGACCCATGGCTACACCCTC.

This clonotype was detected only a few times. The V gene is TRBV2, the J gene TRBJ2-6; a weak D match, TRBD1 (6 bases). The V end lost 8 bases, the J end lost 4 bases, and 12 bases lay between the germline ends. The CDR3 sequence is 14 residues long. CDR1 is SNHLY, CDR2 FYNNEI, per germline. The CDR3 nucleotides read TGTGCCAGCCAAAGGGACACCGGGGCCAACGTCCTGACTTTC. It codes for CASQRDTGANVLTF.

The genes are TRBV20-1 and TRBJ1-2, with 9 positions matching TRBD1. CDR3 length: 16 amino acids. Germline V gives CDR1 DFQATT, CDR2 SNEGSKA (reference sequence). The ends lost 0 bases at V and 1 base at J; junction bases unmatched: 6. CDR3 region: CSARDLRTGVNYGYTF. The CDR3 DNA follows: TGCAGTGCTAGAGATTTGAGGACAGGGGTTAACTATGGCTACACCTTC.

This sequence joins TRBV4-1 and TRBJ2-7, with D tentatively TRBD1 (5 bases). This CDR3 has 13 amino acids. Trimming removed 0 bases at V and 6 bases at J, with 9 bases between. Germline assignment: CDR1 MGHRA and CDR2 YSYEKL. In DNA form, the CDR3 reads TGCGCCAGCAGCCAAGAGGGGCTGACCGAGCAGTACTTC. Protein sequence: CASSQEGLTEQYF.

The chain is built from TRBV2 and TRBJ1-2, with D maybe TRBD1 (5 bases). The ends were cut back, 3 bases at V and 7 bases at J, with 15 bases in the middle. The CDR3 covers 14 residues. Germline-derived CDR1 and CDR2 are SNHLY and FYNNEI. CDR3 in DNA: TGTGCCAGCAGTGAGGCCCAGGGAAAGGGTGGCTACACCTTC. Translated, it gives CASSEAQGKGGYTF.

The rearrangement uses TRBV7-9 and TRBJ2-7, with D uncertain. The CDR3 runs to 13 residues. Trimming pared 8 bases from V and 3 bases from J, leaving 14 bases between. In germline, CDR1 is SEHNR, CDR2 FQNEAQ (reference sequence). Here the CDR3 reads CASRSPKVYEQYF. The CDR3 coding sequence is TGTGCCAGCCGGAGTCCTAAGGTCTACGAGCAGTACTTC.

This CDR3 reads CASGVPIDAASTDTQYF. The CDR3 nucleotides read TGTGCCAGCGGGGTCCCAATAGATGCAGCTAGCACAGATACGCAGTATTTT. The chain employs TRBV28 and TRBJ2-3, with D uncertain. Looked up from germline, CDR1 is MDHEN and CDR2 is SYDVKM. The CDR3 contains 17 residues. Trimming took off 8 bases at V and 0 bases at J, with 21 bases between the two ends. Complete variable domain (other parts from reference TRBV28 and TRBJ2-3): DVKVTQSSRYLVKRTGEKVFLECVQDMDHENMFWYRQDPGLGLRLIYFSYDVKMKEKGDIPEGYSVSREKKERFSLILESASTNQTSMYLCASGVPIDAASTDTQYFGPGTRLTVL.